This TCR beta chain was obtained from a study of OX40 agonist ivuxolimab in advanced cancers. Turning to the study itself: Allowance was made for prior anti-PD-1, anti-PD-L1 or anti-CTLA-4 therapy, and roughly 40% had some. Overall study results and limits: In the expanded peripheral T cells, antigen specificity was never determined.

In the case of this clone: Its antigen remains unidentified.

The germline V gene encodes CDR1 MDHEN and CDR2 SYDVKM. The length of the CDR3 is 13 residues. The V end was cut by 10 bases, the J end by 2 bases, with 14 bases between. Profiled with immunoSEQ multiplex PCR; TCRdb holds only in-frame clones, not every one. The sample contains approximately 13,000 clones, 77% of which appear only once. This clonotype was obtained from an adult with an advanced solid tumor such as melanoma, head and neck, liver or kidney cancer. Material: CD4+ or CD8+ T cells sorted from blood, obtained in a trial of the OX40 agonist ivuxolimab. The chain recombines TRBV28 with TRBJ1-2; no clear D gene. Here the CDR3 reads CAISLQLNYGYTF. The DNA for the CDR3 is TGTGCCATCAGCCTTCAGCTGAACTATGGCTACACCTTC.